Listed here are 21 T cell receptor beta chains from one sample, sequenced in a study of blood T cell repertoires in COVID-19. TCRdb keeps only in-frame clones here, not all; method: immunoSEQ multiplex PCR. The repertoire holds 150,000 to 200,000 clones, with 83% as singletons. Sequenced input: peripheral blood. These receptors all come from a woman of 80 years or more with acute or convalescent COVID-19.

Only one count was recorded for this clone. The chain joins TRBV30 to TRBJ1-3; 7 nucleotides line up with TRBD1. The CDR3 totals 14 residues. Germline loops: CDR1 GTSNPN, CDR2 SVGIG (reference sequence). The V gene end was trimmed by 5 bases and the J gene end by 4 bases; junction bases not matched to a gene: 8. The CDR3 nucleotides read TGTGCCTGGGAGACAGGGTTAGTCGGAAACACCATATATTTT. Its translation is CAWETGLVGNTIYF.

V usage is TRBV4-1 and J usage is TRBJ1-1, with D unclear. There are 16 residues in the CDR3. Germline V gene data show CDR1 as MGHRA and CDR2 as YSYEKL. The ends were cut back, 0 bases at V and 0 bases at J, with 11 bases in the middle. CDR3 sequence (DNA): TGCGCCAGCAGCCAAGATAATGAGGCTCTGAACACTGAAGCTTTCTTT. Protein: CASSQDNEALNTEAFF.

V usage is TRBV2 and J usage is TRBJ2-5; D not resolved. V was trimmed by 6 bases and J by 3 bases, leaving 8 bases between them. The germline V gene encodes CDR1 SNHLY and CDR2 FYNNEI. The CDR3 is 12 amino acids. CDR3 region: CASSEAEETQYF. CDR3 nucleotide sequence: TGTGCCAGCAGCGAGGCTGAAGAGACCCAGTACTTC.

The chain employs TRBV19 and TRBJ1-2; no clear D gene. CDR1 is LNHDA and CDR2 is SQIVND in the germline V gene (reference sequence). The V end lost 5 bases, the J end lost 3 bases, and 13 bases lay between the germline ends. The CDR3 runs to 14 residues. As DNA, the CDR3 is TGTGCCAGTAGTCCCGGACGGGATCACTATGGCTACACCTTC. It is translated as CASSPGRDHYGYTF. Complete variable domain (other parts from reference TRBV19 and TRBJ1-2): DGGITQSPKYLFRKEGQNVTLSCEQNLNHDAMYWYRQDPGQGLRLIYYSQIVNDFQKGDIAEGYSVSREKKESFPLTVTSAQKNPTAFYLCASSPGRDHYGYTFGSGTRLTVV.

The J gene is TRBJ2-7, the V gene TRBV30; tentative D call: TRBD1 (6 bases). The CDR3 totals 14 residues. CDR1 is GTSNPN, CDR2 SVGIG, per germline (reference sequence). V lost 1 base to trimming and J lost 9 bases, with 19 bases between them. CDR3 in amino acids: CAWSAPDSLLGQYF. In nucleotides, the CDR3 is TGTGCCTGGAGTGCCCCGGACAGCCTCCTGGGGCAGTACTTC.

This rearrangement joins TRBV7-9 to TRBJ2-7, with TRBD2 matching 7 bases. V was clipped by 1 base and J by 2 bases; unmatched bases: 2. Germline CDR1 is SEHNR and CDR2 is FQNEAQ (reference sequence). The CDR3 runs 14 residues. The CDR3 sequence: CASSLEGGAYEQYF. For the CDR3, the DNA is TGTGCCAGCAGCTTAGAGGGAGGGGCCTACGAGCAGTACTTC.

J is TRBJ2-5 and V is TRBV7-2; D uncertain. The CDR3 has 13 amino acids. Trimming removed 4 bases from V and 4 bases from J, with 10 bases in between. Germline assignment: CDR1 SGHTA and CDR2 FQGNSA. CDR3 nucleotides: TGTGCCAGCAGCTCTACTCGCTCAGAGACCCAGTACTTC. Its translation: CASSSTRSETQYF. The variable domain in full, completed from reference TRBV7-2 and TRBJ2-5, reads GAGVSQSPSNKVTEKGKDVELRCDPISGHTALYWYRQSLGQGLEFLIYFQGNSAPDKSGLPSDRFSAERTGGSVSTLTIQRTQQEDSAVYLCASSSTRSETQYFGPGTRLLVL.

The genes are TRBV2 and TRBJ1-6; TRBD1 agrees at 9 bases. CDR3 length: 14 residues. Trimming took 4 bases from V and 9 from J; bases not matched to a gene: 4. Per the germline V gene, CDR1 is SNHLY and CDR2 is FYNNEI. The CDR3 nucleotides read TGTGCCAGCAGTGTTGGGACAGGGATTTCACCCCTCCACTTT. Amino acids: CASSVGTGISPLHF.

The V call is TRBV6-5, the J call TRBJ2-1; 9 bases line up with TRBD2. J gave up 2 bases and V 6 bases, and 5 bases lay outside the gene matches. Germline CDR1 is MNHEY and CDR2 is SVGAGI. There are 15 residues in the CDR3. The CDR3 region is CASSQTSGPYNEQFF. For the CDR3, the DNA is TGTGCCAGCAGCCAAACTAGCGGGCCCTACAATGAGCAGTTCTTC.

The chain links TRBV11-2 to TRBJ2-1; 10 nucleotides agree with TRBD2. The CDR3 spans 15 residues. CDR1 is SGHAT, CDR2 FQNNGV, per germline. Trimming cost V 3 bases and J 7 bases; bases outside gene matches: 6. CDR3 sequence: CASSFRASGRNEQFF. The CDR3 region has the DNA TGTGCCAGCAGCTTTCGGGCTAGCGGGAGAAATGAGCAGTTCTTC.

The chain recombines TRBV3-1 (or the pseudogene TRBV3-2) with TRBJ2-1; 8 nucleotides match TRBD2. This CDR3 is 19 amino acids long. The trim removed 4 bases at V and 2 bases at J, leaving 16 bases unmatched. Germline CDR1 is LGHDT and CDR2 is YNNKEL (reference sequence). The CDR3 here is CASSLLWGVGRVAYNEQFF. Here the CDR3 DNA reads TGTGCCAGCAGCCTCCTTTGGGGGGTCGGGAGGGTTGCCTACAATGAGCAGTTCTTC.

This rearrangement joins TRBV4-3 to TRBJ2-1; 9 nucleotides align to TRBD2. V lost 0 bases to trimming and J lost 0 bases; unmatched junction nucleotides: 3. Germline CDR1 LGHNA, CDR2 YSLEER. The CDR3 has 17 amino acids. The CDR3 loop is CASSQDAGGSSYNEQFF. As DNA, the CDR3 is TGCGCCAGCAGCCAAGACGCGGGGGGGAGCTCCTACAATGAGCAGTTCTTC.

V usage is TRBV5-4 and J usage is TRBJ2-1, with D perhaps matching TRBD2 (6 bases). The CDR3 runs 16 residues. V was shortened by 3 bases and J by 3 bases, with 16 bases between the two germline ends. CDR1 and CDR2 from the germline V gene are SGHNT and YYREEE (reference sequence). Written as DNA, the CDR3 is TGTGCCAGCAGCTCGACGGGAGACCTTTTCTACAATGAGCAGTTCTTC. Its protein is CASSSTGDLFYNEQFF.

This clone appeared once. The V call is TRBV5-1, the J call TRBJ2-3; weak D call: TRBD2 (6 bases). Per germline, CDR1 SGHRS and CDR2 YFSETQ. CDR3 length equals 14 residues. Trimming removed 5 bases at V and 2 bases at J, with 12 bases between. The CDR3 DNA reads TGCGCCAGCAGACCGGAGGGGTCCACAGATACGCAGTATTTT. It codes for CASRPEGSTDTQYF.

This clone was recorded a few times. The chain links TRBV2 to TRBJ2-6; D possibly corresponds to TRBD2 (6 bases). This CDR3 contains 17 residues. V gave up 4 bases and J gave up 6 bases, with 19 bases separating them. Looked up from germline, CDR1 is SNHLY and CDR2 is FYNNEI. Here the CDR3 DNA reads TGTGCCAGCAGTGCCGGCCGGGGACTGCGGTTGGCCAACGTCCTGACTTTC. Translation: CASSAGRGLRLANVLTF.

In its sample, this clone was seen a few times. The genes are TRBV28 and TRBJ1-4, with D perhaps matching TRBD1 (5 bases). The CDR3 length is 16 residues. Germline assignment: CDR1 MDHEN and CDR2 SYDVKM. Trimming took 4 bases from V and 7 from J, leaving 19 bases between them. In nucleotides, the CDR3 is TGTGCCAGCAGTTCCGAACAGGTCGGCGCAAGTGAAAAACTGTTTTTT. It yields the protein CASSSEQVGASEKLFF.

CDR3 loop: CASSSAGASDTQYF. The CDR3 DNA follows: TGCGCCAGCAGCTCAGCGGGAGCTTCGGATACGCAGTATTTT. The chain uses TRBV10-1 and TRBJ2-3; 8 positions match TRBD2. The V segment lost 6 bases and the J segment 6 bases; nucleotides outside the gene matches: 8. The germline CDR1 and CDR2 sequences are WNHNN and SYGVQD (reference sequence). The CDR3 is 14 amino acids.

This sequence joins TRBV11-2 and TRBJ2-5; 14 bases line up with TRBD2. The CDR3 covers 18 residues. V gave up 6 bases and J gave up 4 bases; unmatched junction bases: 13. CDR1 is SGHAT and CDR2 is FQNNGV in the germline V gene. The CDR3 DNA is TGTGCCAGCAGTCTAAGTGTGGGACTAGCGGGAGAGGGAGAGACCCAGTACTTC. The encoded protein is CASSLSVGLAGEGETQYF.

This chain connects TRBV27 to TRBJ2-4, with 9 bases lining up with TRBD1. V gave up 5 bases and J gave up 11 bases; unmatched junction bases: 7. Germline V gene sequence: CDR1 MNHEY, CDR2 SMNVEV (reference sequence). This CDR3 region has 13 residues. CDR3: CASSPRQGEVQYF. The CDR3 DNA sequence: TGTGCCAGCAGTCCCCGACAGGGGGAGGTTCAGTACTTC.

The chain is built from TRBV5-4 and TRBJ2-5, with 13 bases matching TRBD2. Trimming removed 4 bases from V and 2 bases from J; junction bases left unmatched: 8. Germline V gives CDR1 SGHNT, CDR2 YYREEE (reference sequence). CDR3 length: 17 residues. This chain's CDR3 is CASSVLAGGPVQETQYF. CDR3 bases: TGTGCCAGCAGCGTACTAGCGGGGGGGCCGGTTCAAGAGACCCAGTACTTC.

This sequence joins TRBV15 and TRBJ2-5, with D possibly being TRBD1 (6 bases). The CDR3 totals 17 residues. Trimming removed 0 bases from V and 3 bases from J, with 17 bases in between. The V gene's germline CDR1 is LNHNV and CDR2 YYDKDF (reference sequence). In nucleotides, the CDR3 is TGTGCCACCAGCAGAGATGAATTAGGTTACAGGGAAGAGACCCAGTACTTC. Its protein is CATSRDELGYREETQYF. Variable domain in full (rest from reference TRBV15 and TRBJ2-5): DAMVIQNPRYQVTQFGKPVTLSCSQTLNHNVMYWYQQKSSQAPKLLFHYYDKDFNNEADTPDNFQSRRPNTSFCFLDIRSPGLGDTAMYLCATSRDELGYREETQYFGPGTRLLVL.